One and the same sample provided the 29 T cell receptor beta chains below, sequenced in a study of T cell changes during pregnancy in multiple sclerosis (dated by TCRdb to between 2018 and 2020). Library preparation used the immunoSEQ multiplex PCR assay. TCRdb re-hosts the immuneACCESS table, in-frame sequences only. Its copies lack some clones; in the studies checked, an unresolved V gene accounts for under half of them, and the cause for the rest is not known. The sample has 50,000 to 75,000 clones on record, nearly 95% of them singletons. About 2.6% of the sample belongs to the ten largest clones. The sequences come from CD8+ T cells from peripheral blood mononuclear cells, collected in the third trimester of pregnancy. The receptors shown here come from a female donor with multiple sclerosis, enrolled in a pregnancy study.

V usage is TRBV7-9 and J usage is TRBJ2-7; D is unclear. V was clipped by 3 bases and J by 2 bases, with 5 bases between them. Germline V lookup: CDR1 SEHNR, CDR2 FQNEAQ (reference sequence). This CDR3 spans 12 amino acids. This CDR3 reads CASSFQTYEQYF. The CDR3 nucleotides read TGTGCCAGCAGCTTCCAAACCTACGAGCAGTACTTC. Drawing the rest from reference TRBV7-9 and TRBJ2-7, the complete variable domain is DTGVSQNPRHKITKRGQNVTFRCDPISEHNRLYWYRQTLGQGPEFLTYFQNEAQLEKSRLLSDRFSAERPKGSFSTLEIQRTEQGDSAMYLCASSFQTYEQYFGPGTRLTVT.

The V call is TRBV30, the J call TRBJ2-7, with D perhaps matching TRBD2 (6 bases). From germline, CDR1 is GTSNPN and CDR2 SVGIG (reference sequence). The CDR3 totals 13 residues. Trimming cost V 4 bases and J 4 bases, with 14 bases left between them. The chain's CDR3 is CAWNGGNVYEQYF. In DNA, the CDR3 is TGTGCCTGGAATGGCGGGAACGTTTACGAGCAGTACTTC. The full variable domain, rest sourced from reference TRBV30 and TRBJ2-7, is SQTIHQWPATLVQPVGSPLSLECTVEGTSNPNLYWYRQAAGRGLQLLFYSVGIGQISSEVPQNLSASRPQDRQFILSSKKLLLSDSGFYLCAWNGGNVYEQYFGPGTRLTVT.

The gene calls are TRBV5-1 and TRBJ2-5, with 7 bases identical to TRBD1. The CDR3 totals 15 residues. The ends lost 1 base at V and 5 bases at J; junction bases unmatched: 8. Germline V gene sequence: CDR1 SGHRS, CDR2 YFSETQ. The CDR3 protein is CASSLTGTVGETQYF. Written as DNA, the CDR3 is TGCGCCAGCAGCTTGACAGGGACAGTAGGTGAGACCCAGTACTTC.

This clone showed up just once. The V and J genes are TRBV6-6 and TRBJ2-7, with D possibly matching TRBD2 (7 bases). This CDR3 has 14 residues. The V end was cut by 8 bases, the J end by 5 bases, with 19 bases between. Germline CDR1 reads MNHNY; CDR2 reads SVGAGI (reference sequence). The CDR3 loop is CASVSRGAPHEQYF. The CDR3 DNA reads as TGTGCCAGCGTTTCACGGGGGGCCCCGCACGAGCAGTACTTC.

The chain carries TRBV29-1 and TRBJ1-2, with 7 bases lining up with TRBD1. Germline-derived CDR1 and CDR2 are SQVTM and ANQGSEA. The CDR3 is 14 amino acids. V gave up 6 bases and J gave up 0 bases; unmatched junction bases: 7. CDR3 protein: CSVGTGEANYGYTF. In DNA form, the CDR3 reads TGCAGCGTAGGAACAGGGGAAGCTAACTATGGCTACACCTTC.

The chain recombines TRBV11-2 with TRBJ2-7; D may be TRBD2 (6 bases). This CDR3 has 14 amino acids. Germline values: CDR1 SGHAT, CDR2 FQNNGV. V lost 6 bases, J lost 3 bases, and 15 bases lay in between. CDR3 nucleotides: TGTGCCAGCAGTTACCAGGGACTTCTCTACGAGCAGTACTTC. Protein sequence: CASSYQGLLYEQYF.

The CDR3 is CASSRLTGYGNTIYF. The CDR3 DNA reads as TGTGCCAGCAGCAGACTAACAGGGTACGGAAACACCATATATTTT. V is TRBV27 and J is TRBJ1-3, with a possible D match to TRBD1 (6 bases). V dropped 6 bases and J dropped 4 bases, with 16 bases sitting between them. This CDR3 is 15 amino acids long. The germline V gene has CDR1 MNHEY and CDR2 SMNVEV (reference sequence).

The rearrangement joins TRBV4-3 to TRBJ1-5, with 8 nucleotides matching TRBD1. Trimming took 0 bases from V and 6 from J; bases not matched to a gene: 10. Germline CDR1 and CDR2: LGHNA and YSLEER. The length of the CDR3 is 17 residues. CDR3 bases: TGCGCCAGCAGCCAAGACTGGAGGACAGGGATCGGTCAGCCCCAGCATTTT. Its translation is CASSQDWRTGIGQPQHF.

The genes are TRBV5-1 and TRBJ1-2, with D perhaps TRBD1 (5 bases). V lost 0 bases to trimming and J lost 5 bases, with 11 bases between them. In germline, CDR1 is SGHRS, CDR2 YFSETQ. This CDR3 is built from 14 residues. The CDR3: CASSLDGQGYGYTF. The CDR3 nucleotides read TGCGCCAGCAGCTTGGACGGGCAGGGTTATGGCTACACCTTC.

The chain carries TRBV7-2 and TRBJ2-3; 7 nucleotides line up with TRBD2. Germline V gene sequence: CDR1 SGHTA, CDR2 FQGNSA. Germline trimming cut 5 bases from V and 3 bases from J; bases unmatched to any gene: 11. This CDR3 region has 16 residues. In DNA, the CDR3 is TGTGCCAGCAGCCCCCTGGGGCGGGAGTCAACAGATACGCAGTATTTT. It translates to CASSPLGRESTDTQYF.

The chain carries TRBV27 and TRBJ1-2; 9 bases match TRBD1. V trimming: 5 bases; J trimming: 5 bases; junction bases outside the gene matches: 9. The CDR3 consists of 15 residues. Germline-derived CDR1 and CDR2 are MNHEY and SMNVEV (reference sequence). The CDR3 loop reads CASSPLDRGPYGYTF. CDR3 coding DNA: TGTGCCAGCAGTCCGTTGGACAGGGGACCTTATGGCTACACCTTC.

The chain has TRBV4-1 and TRBJ1-1, with D unresolved. Trimming stripped 0 bases from V and 5 bases from J, with 13 bases between. Per germline, CDR1 MGHRA and CDR2 YSYEKL. The CDR3 is 15 amino acids. CDR3 region: CASSQDPLGRTEAFF. The CDR3 DNA sequence: TGCGCCAGCAGCCAAGATCCCCTGGGCCGGACTGAAGCTTTCTTT.

This clone was seen just once. A far bigger clonotype differs at one base, so this is likely a read error. The chain has TRBV6-4 and TRBJ2-1; TRBD2 agrees at 9 bases. This CDR3 spans 14 amino acids. J lost 6 bases, V lost 2 bases, and 2 bases had no gene match. CDR1 and CDR2 from the germline V gene are MRHNA and SNTAGT. In DNA, the CDR3 is TGTGCCAGCAGTGACGGGACTAGCAGCAATGAGCAGTTCTTC. Translated: CASSDGTSSNEQFF.

This clone has only one observation. The V gene is TRBV5-5, the J gene TRBJ2-7; 10 positions agree with TRBD2. V was pared by 4 bases and J by 0 bases, with 7 bases of the junction left unmatched. Germline CDR1 SGHKS, CDR2 YYEKEE (reference sequence). This CDR3 region has 16 residues. The CDR3 sequence is CASSPVAGGSSYEQYF. In DNA form, the CDR3 reads TGTGCCAGCAGCCCGGTAGCGGGAGGCAGCTCCTACGAGCAGTACTTC.

There are a few counts of this clone. This chain uses TRBV30 with TRBJ1-1; D perhaps matches TRBD1 (5 bases). The germline V gene encodes CDR1 GTSNPN and CDR2 SVGIG (reference sequence). This CDR3 spans 13 amino acids. V lost 5 bases and J 4 bases, leaving 14 bases between the germline ends. CDR3 sequence reads: CAWGDLGVTEAFF. The CDR3 DNA follows: TGTGCCTGGGGGGACTTAGGGGTCACTGAAGCTTTCTTT.

This chain joins TRBV29-1 and TRBJ1-2, with unresolved D. V lost 4 bases to trimming and J lost 3 bases, with 15 bases between them. There are 14 residues in the CDR3. CDR1 and CDR2 (germline): SQVTM, ANQGSEA. The CDR3 region is CSVGWREGDYGYTF. Written as DNA, the CDR3 is TGCAGCGTTGGATGGCGTGAGGGAGACTATGGCTACACCTTC.

The rearrangement links TRBV7-2 to TRBJ2-7; 9 bases fit TRBD1. Germline trimming cut 5 bases from V and 0 bases from J; bases unmatched to any gene: 2. Germline V gene sequence: CDR1 SGHTA, CDR2 FQGNSA. The CDR3 is 14 residues long. CDR3 protein: CASSATGGSYEQYF. Written as DNA, the CDR3 is TGTGCCAGCAGCGCGACAGGGGGCTCCTACGAGCAGTACTTC.

CDR3 amino acids: CASSVAGGNEQFF. As DNA, the CDR3 is TGTGCCAGCAGTGTAGCGGGAGGCAATGAGCAGTTCTTC. The J gene is TRBJ2-1, the V gene TRBV27; TRBD2 agrees at 10 bases. CDR1 is MNHEY, CDR2 SMNVEV, per germline (reference sequence). This CDR3 contains 13 residues. The trim removed 5 bases at V and 6 bases at J, leaving 1 base unmatched.

The rearrangement links TRBV12-5 to TRBJ1-2; 7 nucleotides align to TRBD1. Germline V gene data show CDR1 as LGHNT and CDR2 as FRNRAP. V dropped 5 bases and J dropped 1; count of bases not matched to a gene: 10. This CDR3 has 16 residues. The chain's CDR3 is CASGLSGTVNNYGYTF. The DNA of the CDR3 is TGTGCTAGTGGTCTATCCGGGACAGTCAATAACTATGGCTACACCTTC.

The rearrangement links TRBV6-1 to TRBJ1-4; D not resolved. Trimming stripped 6 bases from V and 5 bases from J, with 16 bases between. The CDR3 has 15 residues. Germline CDR1 reads MNHNS; CDR2 reads SASEGT. The CDR3 bases are TGTGCCAGCAGAGGGATCAGGACGGGAAATGAAAAACTGTTTTTT. Its protein product is CASRGIRTGNEKLFF.

The chain joins TRBV28 to TRBJ1-1, with TRBD1 matching over 8 bases. V trimming: 2 bases; J trimming: 4 bases; junction bases outside the gene matches: 9. Germline V CDR1 and CDR2: MDHEN, SYDVKM. The CDR3 length is 16 residues. As DNA, the CDR3 is TGTGCCAGCAGTTTAAGTTTCAGGGGGCGTAGCACTGAAGCTTTCTTT. Translating it yields CASSLSFRGRSTEAFF.

V is TRBV30 and J is TRBJ1-5, with D perhaps TRBD1 (5 bases). V lost 5 bases and J lost 7, with 12 bases in between. Germline V gene data show CDR1 as GTSNPN and CDR2 as SVGIG (reference sequence). There are 12 residues in the CDR3. CDR3 in DNA: TGTGCCTGGGGGGACTCGGGGCAGCCCCAGCATTTT. Residues: CAWGDSGQPQHF.

The chain has TRBV29-1 and TRBJ1-2, with 7 bases identical to TRBD1. The CDR3 loop spans 14 amino acids. Germline trimming cut 6 bases from V and 2 bases from J; bases unmatched to any gene: 9. Germline assignment: CDR1 SQVTM and CDR2 ANQGSEA. DNA for the CDR3: TGCAGCGTCGAACACAGGGGCGGAAACTATGGCTACACCTTC. Encoded protein: CSVEHRGGNYGYTF.

The chain employs TRBV27 and TRBJ2-1; 10 positions agree with TRBD2. The J segment lost 5 bases and the V segment lost 5 bases, leaving 6 bases of the junction unmatched. Per germline, CDR1 MNHEY and CDR2 SMNVEV (reference sequence). The CDR3 is 15 amino acids. As DNA, the CDR3 is TGTGCCAGCAGTGCTAGCGGGAGTCGTGACAATGAGCAGTTCTTC. It yields the protein CASSASGSRDNEQFF.

This rearrangement joins TRBV5-1 to TRBJ2-7; TRBD2 agrees at 11 bases. The V gene end was trimmed by 3 bases and the J gene end by 4 bases; junction bases not matched to a gene: 6. This CDR3 is 15 amino acids long. Germline CDR1 and CDR2: SGHRS and YFSETQ. In DNA form, the CDR3 reads TGCGCCAGCAGCTCACTAGCGGGAGCTTTTTACGAGCAGTACTTC. Translation: CASSSLAGAFYEQYF.

This chain uses TRBV16 with TRBJ2-2; D not resolved. In germline, CDR1 is KGHSY, CDR2 FQNENV. This CDR3 contains 14 residues. With 4 bases removed from V and 3 bases from J, the gap between germline ends came to 9 bases. CDR3 sequence: CASSPELDTGELFF. CDR3 DNA sequence: TGTGCCAGCAGCCCCGAACTTGACACCGGGGAGCTGTTTTTT.

For the CDR3, the DNA is TGTGCCAGCAGCTTAGCGGACAGGGGGCTTTACGAGCAGTACTTC. Translated, it gives CASSLADRGLYEQYF. The V gene is TRBV7-9, the J gene TRBJ2-7; TRBD1 aligns across 11 bases. The CDR3 is 15 amino acids. The ends lost 0 bases at V and 4 bases at J; junction bases unmatched: 2. The germline V gene encodes CDR1 SEHNR and CDR2 FQNEAQ (reference sequence).

The chain recombines TRBV4-3 with TRBJ2-7, with D possibly TRBD2 on 6 matching bases. Per the germline V gene, CDR1 is LGHNA and CDR2 is YSLEER. The CDR3 length is 15 residues. The V gene lost 0 bases and the J gene lost 2 bases, with 11 bases spanning the gap. The CDR3 loop is CASSQEEGPPYEQYF. For the CDR3, the DNA is TGCGCCAGCAGCCAAGAGGAGGGTCCCCCCTACGAGCAGTACTTC.

V is TRBV10-2 and J is TRBJ2-1; 11 nucleotides match TRBD2. This CDR3 has 14 amino acids. Germline trimming cut 6 bases from V and 6 bases from J; bases unmatched to any gene: 4. Germline loops: CDR1 WSHSY, CDR2 SAAADI. CDR3 nucleotide sequence: TGCGCCAGCAGGGGGGGACTAGCGGCCAATGAGCAGTTCTTC. Its translation: CASRGGLAANEQFF.